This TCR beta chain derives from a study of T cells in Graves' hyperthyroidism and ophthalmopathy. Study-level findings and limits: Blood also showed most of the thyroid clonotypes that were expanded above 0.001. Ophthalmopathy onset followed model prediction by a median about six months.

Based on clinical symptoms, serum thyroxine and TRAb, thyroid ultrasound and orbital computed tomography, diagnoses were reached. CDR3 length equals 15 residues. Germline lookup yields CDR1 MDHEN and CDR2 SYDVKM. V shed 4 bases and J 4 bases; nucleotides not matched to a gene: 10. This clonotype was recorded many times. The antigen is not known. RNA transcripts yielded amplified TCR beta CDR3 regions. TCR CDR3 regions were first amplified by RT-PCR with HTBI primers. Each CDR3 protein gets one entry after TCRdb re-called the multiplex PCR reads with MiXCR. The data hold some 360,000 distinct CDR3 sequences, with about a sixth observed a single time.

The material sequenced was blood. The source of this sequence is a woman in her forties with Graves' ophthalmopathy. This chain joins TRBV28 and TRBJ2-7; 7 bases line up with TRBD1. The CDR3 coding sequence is TGTGCCAGCAGTTATACCCGACAGGGAATGTACGAGCAGTACTTC. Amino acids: CASSYTRQGMYEQYF. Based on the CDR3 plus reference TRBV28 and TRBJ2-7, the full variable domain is DVKVTQSSRYLVKRTGEKVFLECVQDMDHENMFWYRQDPGLGLRLIYFSYDVKMKEKGDIPEGYSVSREKKERFSLILESASTNQTSMYLCASSYTRQGMYEQYFGPGTRLTVT.